The rows below give T cell receptor beta chains drawn from one sample of a study of cytomegalovirus exposure and HLA in healthy donors. The method was immunoSEQ multiplex PCR; TCRdb's version includes in-frame clones alone and lacks a portion of them. The sample records 95,000 to 150,000 clones, more than 60% being singletons. Sequenced input: PBMCs. Receptors were obtained from a woman aged 40 to 50 in good health and CMV-seropositive. Each CDR3 is given with its conserved first and last residue. The order of the fields is clone size, V gene, D gene, J gene, CDR3 protein, CDR3 DNA. A D gene is named only where the DNA matches it firmly. For some rows the clone size is stated as once, few or many, or as a class when expanded; others skip it.

-	TRBV4-1	TRBD2	TRBJ2-2	CASSPRKRGGSWTGELFF	TGCGCCAGCAGCCCGAGGAAGCGGGGGGGTTCGTGGACCGGGGAGCTGTTTTTT
-	TRBV9	-	TRBJ1-5	CASSSGQHSNQPQHF	TGTGCCAGCAGCTCCGGACAGCATAGCAATCAGCCCCAGCATTTT
-	TRBV19	TRBD1	TRBJ2-5	CASSMGQGETQYF	TGTGCCAGTAGTATGGGACAGGGAGAGACCCAGTACTTC
-	TRBV5-4	TRBD1	TRBJ1-1	CASSSRDRGNTEAFF	TGTGCCAGCAGTTCCCGTGACAGGGGGAACACTGAAGCTTTCTTT
-	TRBV21-1	-	TRBJ2-1	CASSPRDRTLANTDGYYNEQFF	TGTGCCAGCAGCCCCCGGGACAGAACCCTGGCTAACACCGACGGCTATTACAATGAGCAGTTCTTC
-	TRBV6-5	TRBD1	TRBJ1-4	CASSYRGTGEEKLFF	TGTGCCAGCAGTTACCGGGGGACAGGGGAAGAAAAACTGTTTTTT
-	TRBV2	-	TRBJ2-3	CASRKRVTDTQYF	TGTGCCAGCAGGAAGAGAGTGACAGATACGCAGTATTTT
-	TRBV9	TRBD1	TRBJ1-2	CASSPRTGSDGYTF	TGTGCCAGCAGCCCCCGGACAGGATCAGATGGCTACACCTTC
-	TRBV6-6	TRBD1	TRBJ1-1	CASSRQGVDTEAFF	TGTGCCAGCAGTCGACAGGGGGTCGACACTGAAGCTTTCTTT
once	TRBV27	-	TRBJ2-6	CASSLFYSGANVLTF	TGTGCCAGCAGTTTATTTTACTCTGGGGCCAACGTCCTGACTTTC
-	TRBV5-1	-	TRBJ2-2	CASSLDYQGPGELFF	TGCGCCAGCAGCTTGGATTACCAGGGGCCCGGGGAGCTGTTTTTT
few	TRBV2	-	TRBJ2-5	CASSVRETQYF	TGTGCCAGCAGTGTTCGTGAGACCCAGTACTTC
-	TRBV2	-	TRBJ2-7	CASSDDSFEQYF	TGTGCCAGCAGTGATGACAGTTTCGAGCAGTACTTC
few	TRBV11-2	TRBD1	TRBJ1-1	CASSLDHGTAPSEAFF	TGTGCCAGCAGCTTAGATCACGGGACAGCGCCCTCTGAAGCTTTCTTT
-	TRBV5-1	-	TRBJ2-7	CAIPQGYEQYF	TGCGCCATCCCGCAGGGCTACGAGCAGTACTTC
-	TRBV30	TRBD2	TRBJ2-3	CAWCGGGSTDTQYF	TGTGCCTGGTGTGGGGGAGGGAGCACAGATACGCAGTATTTT
-	TRBV7-9	-	TRBJ1-1	CASSLAVRLGLMNTEAFF	TGTGCCAGCAGCTTAGCGGTCAGGTTGGGGCTAATGAACACTGAAGCTTTCTTT
-	TRBV2	-	TRBJ2-1	CASSGGVGVSSYNEQFF	TGTGCCAGCAGTGGGGGGGTCGGTGTGAGCTCCTACAATGAGCAGTTCTTC
-	TRBV9	TRBD1	TRBJ1-1	CASSVEVLGTGARGEAFF	TGTGCCAGCAGCGTAGAAGTGCTTGGAACAGGGGCCCGGGGGGAAGCTTTCTTT
few	TRBV2	-	TRBJ1-2	CASRVQGNYGYTF	TGTGCCAGTAGGGTACAGGGAAACTATGGCTACACCTTC
-	TRBV2	TRBD1	TRBJ2-7	CASSRGQGSYEQYF	TGTGCCAGCAGTCGGGGACAGGGGTCCTACGAGCAGTACTTC
-	TRBV7-2	TRBD1	TRBJ2-3	CASSLIGGIDTQYF	TGTGCCAGCAGCCTGATAGGGGGCATAGATACGCAGTATTTT
-	TRBV5-1	-	TRBJ2-7	CASSTGTIASYEQYF	TGCGCCAGCAGCACTGGGACAATTGCTTCCTACGAGCAGTACTTC
-	TRBV7-2	-	TRBJ1-4	CASSWLQGTNEKLFF	TGTGCCAGCAGCTGGCTACAGGGTACTAATGAAAAACTGTTTTTT
-	TRBV30	-	TRBJ2-1	CAWSGLIEQFF	TGTGCCTGGAGTGGACTAATTGAGCAGTTCTTC
-	TRBV2	-	TRBJ1-4	CASSEDRTAPRKLFF	TGTGCCAGCAGTGAAGACAGGACGGCCCCTCGAAAACTGTTTTTT
once	TRBV6-5	-	TRBJ2-7	CASSYGASYEQYF	TGTGCCAGCAGTTACGGGGCGTCCTACGAGCAGTACTTC
-	TRBV29-1	-	TRBJ1-1	CSVEERTEAFF	TGCAGCGTTGAAGAGAGGACTGAAGCTTTCTTT
-	TRBV27	-	TRBJ1-5	CASSPGSLGDQPQHF	TGTGCCAGCAGTCCCGGGTCTCTAGGGGATCAGCCCCAGCATTTT
-	TRBV6-6	-	TRBJ1-1	CASSGAPDENTEAFF	TGTGCCAGCAGTGGGGCCCCTGATGAGAACACTGAAGCTTTCTTT
-	TRBV19	TRBD1	TRBJ1-2	CASSIGGQGNYGYTF	TGTGCCAGTAGTATTGGGGGACAGGGAAACTATGGCTACACCTTC
once	TRBV10-3	TRBD2	TRBJ2-3	CAISETSGSWRDTQYF	TGTGCCATCAGTGAGACTAGCGGGAGCTGGAGGGATACGCAGTATTTT
-	TRBV7-8	TRBD2	TRBJ2-1	CASSHEGASGRSAGEQFF	TGTGCCAGCAGCCACGAAGGGGCTAGCGGGAGGTCCGCGGGTGAGCAGTTCTTC
-	TRBV19	TRBD2	TRBJ2-1	CASNMRGAYNEQFF	TGTGCCAGTAATATGCGGGGGGCCTACAATGAGCAGTTCTTC
-	TRBV9	-	TRBJ1-3	CASSPDNPGNTIYF	TGTGCCAGCAGTCCGGACAACCCTGGAAACACCATATATTTT
few	TRBV19	TRBD2	TRBJ2-7	CASSGSGSWNEQYF	TGTGCCAGTAGTGGTAGCGGGAGTTGGAACGAGCAGTACTTC
few	TRBV6-1	-	TRBJ1-4	CASRLEPTTNEKLFF	TGTGCCAGCAGGTTGGAGCCGACAACTAATGAAAAACTGTTTTTT
-	TRBV30	TRBD2	TRBJ2-5	CAWSVGLAGNYQETQYF	TGTGCCTGGAGTGTAGGATTAGCGGGGAACTATCAAGAGACCCAGTACTTC
-	TRBV11-2	TRBD1	TRBJ1-3	CASSWTGASFTGNTIYF	TGTGCCAGCAGCTGGACAGGGGCTTCTTTCACTGGAAACACCATATATTTT
-	TRBV5-1	TRBD2	TRBJ2-3	CASSKGTSGRAPDTQYF	TGCGCCAGCAGCAAAGGGACTAGCGGGAGGGCCCCAGATACGCAGTATTTT
-	TRBV6-1	-	TRBJ2-7	CASSLYEQYF	TGTGCCAGCAGTCTCTACGAGCAGTACTTC
-	TRBV7-9	-	TRBJ2-1	CASSLGGPPYNEQFF	TGTGCCAGCAGCTTAGGCGGGCCGCCCTACAATGAGCAGTTCTTC
-	TRBV7-2	TRBD1	TRBJ1-3	CASSRSTGGAGGNTIYF	TGTGCCAGCAGTCGCAGCACAGGGGGCGCGGGGGGAAACACCATATATTTT
-	TRBV7-2	TRBD1	TRBJ2-2	CASSQKQGTGELFF	TGTGCCAGCAGCCAAAAACAGGGGACCGGGGAGCTGTTTTTT
-	TRBV27	TRBD1	TRBJ2-5	CASSFVPQGEQYF	TGTGCCAGCAGTTTCGTGCCGCAGGGGGAGCAGTACTTC
-	TRBV12-5	-	TRBJ1-4	CASGLVSVATNEKLFF	TGTGCTAGTGGTTTGGTCTCAGTGGCAACTAATGAAAAACTGTTTTTT
-	TRBV29-1	-	TRBJ1-5	CSVSWGGGSNQPQHF	TGCAGCGTCTCCTGGGGGGGAGGCAGCAATCAGCCCCAGCATTTT
few	TRBV10-1	TRBD2	TRBJ2-7	CASGAGGAGEQYF	TGCGCCAGTGGGGCGGGAGGAGCCGGCGAGCAGTACTTC
-	TRBV5-1	-	TRBJ2-5	CASSLSVGVQETQYF	TGCGCCAGCAGCTTGAGTGTCGGTGTCCAAGAGACCCAGTACTTC
-	TRBV7-9	TRBD1	TRBJ2-3	CASSPPTGLADTQYF	TGTGCCAGCAGCCCGCCGACAGGGCTAGCAGATACGCAGTATTTT
-	TRBV2	TRBD1	TRBJ2-3	CASNRGTDTQYF	TGTGCCAGCAACAGGGGAACGGATACGCAGTATTTT
-	TRBV7-9	TRBD1	TRBJ2-1	CASSLGSGGSFF	TGTGCCAGCAGCTTAGGTTCAGGGGGCTCGTTCTTC
-	TRBV2	-	TRBJ1-1	CASSLGVDTEAFF	TGTGCCAGCAGCCTCGGAGTAGACACTGAAGCTTTCTTT